The 25 T cell receptor beta chains reported below all come from one sample, sequenced in a study of blood T cell repertoires in COVID-19. Generated by immunoSEQ multiplex PCR, the TCRdb table keeps only in-frame clones and is missing some. The table lists fewer than 300,000 clones, around 90% of them singletons, with 2.3% in the top ten. Material for sequencing was PBMCs or T cells enriched from blood (not recorded which). These receptors were collected from a woman in her thirties or forties with acute COVID-19.

The rearrangement joins TRBV7-3 to TRBJ1-1; TRBD1 matches at 11 bases. CDR3 length: 14 residues. The germline gives CDR1 SGHTA, CDR2 FQGTGA. V trimming: 6 bases; J trimming: 3 bases; junction bases outside the gene matches: 3. CDR3 sequence (DNA): TGTGCCAGCAGAGGGGACAGGGGGGACACTGAAGCTTTCTTT. Its translation: CASRGDRGDTEAFF.

The chain recombines TRBV7-6 with TRBJ2-3, with 13 nucleotides matching TRBD2. CDR3 size: 16 residues. The germline V gene encodes CDR1 SGHVS and CDR2 FNYEAQ. V gave up 4 bases and J gave up 4 bases; unmatched junction bases: 5. CDR3 nucleotides: TGTGCCAGCAGCTCCAGGACTAGCGGGGGCTCAGATACGCAGTATTTT. It yields the protein CASSSRTSGGSDTQYF.

This clone was recorded once. This chain connects TRBV7-9 to TRBJ2-4; 7 bases agree with TRBD2. Trimming removed 5 bases from V and 1 base from J; junction bases left unmatched: 8. CDR3 size: 16 residues. Per the germline V gene, CDR1 is SEHNR and CDR2 is FQNEAQ (reference sequence). CDR3 DNA sequence: TGTGCCAGCAGCCAAAGTTGGCGGGGGGCCAAAAACATTCAGTACTTC. Translated, it gives CASSQSWRGAKNIQYF.

The chain carries TRBV19 and TRBJ2-2; no clear D gene. This CDR3 comprises 15 residues. Trimming took 5 bases from V and 4 from J, leaving 14 bases between them. Per the germline V gene, CDR1 is LNHDA and CDR2 is SQIVND (reference sequence). CDR3: CASSPLTRGTGELFF. CDR3 in DNA: TGTGCCAGTAGTCCCTTGACCCGAGGCACCGGGGAGCTGTTTTTT. Looking up the rest from reference TRBV19 and TRBJ2-2 gives the full variable domain: DGGITQSPKYLFRKEGQNVTLSCEQNLNHDAMYWYRQDPGQGLRLIYYSQIVNDFQKGDIAEGYSVSREKKESFPLTVTSAQKNPTAFYLCASSPLTRGTGELFFGEGSRLTVL.

The V and J genes are TRBV24-1 and TRBJ2-5, with D maybe TRBD1 (5 bases). V lost 3 bases, J lost 1 base, and 11 bases lay in between. The CDR3 spans 15 residues. Germline assignment: CDR1 KGHDR and CDR2 SFDVKD. This chain's CDR3 is CATSDPGIGQETQYF. Here the CDR3 DNA reads TGTGCCACCAGTGATCCAGGGATTGGCCAAGAGACCCAGTACTTC.

J is TRBJ1-2 and V is TRBV19; no clear D gene. Germline V CDR1 and CDR2: LNHDA, SQIVND (reference sequence). The CDR3 contains 14 residues. Trimming pared 3 bases from V and 0 bases from J, leaving 8 bases between. Here the CDR3 reads CASSMGSTNYGYTF. In nucleotides, the CDR3 is TGTGCCAGTAGTATGGGCAGTACTAACTATGGCTACACCTTC.

The genes are TRBV4-3 and TRBJ1-5; unclear D gene. This CDR3 contains 14 residues. The V end lost 2 bases, the J end lost 4 bases, and 9 bases lay between the germline ends. Germline V gives CDR1 LGHNA, CDR2 YSLEER. In DNA, the CDR3 is TGCGCCAGCAGCCAATCCGCAGCGAATCAGCCCCAGCATTTT. Its protein product is CASSQSAANQPQHF.

The rearrangement joins TRBV5-4 to TRBJ1-2, with 7 bases aligning to TRBD1. The CDR3 length is 15 residues. Trimming cost V 3 bases and J 4 bases; bases outside gene matches: 9. The V gene's germline CDR1 is SGHNT and CDR2 YYREEE (reference sequence). CDR3 in DNA: TGTGCCAGCAGCTCACGACAGGGCCTTCCCTATGGCTACACCTTC. It specifies CASSSRQGLPYGYTF.

The chain uses TRBV30 and TRBJ2-3; D remains unclear. CDR1 is GTSNPN and CDR2 is SVGIG in the germline V gene (reference sequence). With 0 bases removed from V and 2 bases from J, the gap between germline ends came to 9 bases. The CDR3 totals 14 residues. The CDR3 sequence is CAWSVQLITDTQYF. The DNA for the CDR3 is TGTGCCTGGAGTGTACAACTAATCACAGATACGCAGTATTTT. The full variable domain, with the rest looked up from reference TRBV30 and TRBJ2-3, is SQTIHQWPATLVQPVGSPLSLECTVEGTSNPNLYWYRQAAGRGLQLLFYSVGIGQISSEVPQNLSASRPQDRQFILSSKKLLLSDSGFYLCAWSVQLITDTQYFGPGTRLTVL.

The V and J genes are TRBV19 and TRBJ2-3; 9 bases fit TRBD1. J gave up 4 bases and V 8 bases, and 7 bases lay outside the gene matches. Germline CDR1 LNHDA, CDR2 SQIVND (reference sequence). The CDR3 contains 14 residues. The CDR3 sequence: CASGTGFQADTQYF. Written as DNA, the CDR3 is TGTGCCAGTGGGACAGGGTTTCAGGCAGATACGCAGTATTTT.

This chain joins TRBV24-1 and TRBJ1-5, with D possibly matching TRBD1 (6 bases). Trimming took off 4 bases at V and 6 bases at J, with 12 bases between the two ends. The germline V gene encodes CDR1 KGHDR and CDR2 SFDVKD. The CDR3 spans 14 residues. The chain's CDR3 is CATSDRGGGQPQHF. In DNA form, the CDR3 reads TGTGCCACCAGTGACAGGGGTGGGGGTCAGCCCCAGCATTTT.

This chain uses TRBV7-2 with TRBJ2-3, with 15 bases lining up with TRBD2. The CDR3 spans 16 residues. Germline assignment: CDR1 SGHTA and CDR2 FQGNSA. The V segment lost 4 bases and the J segment 5 bases; nucleotides outside the gene matches: 4. The CDR3 nucleotides read TGTGCCAGCAGCTCCGGACTAGCGGGGGGGTTAGATACGCAGTATTTT. Encoded protein: CASSSGLAGGLDTQYF.

V usage is TRBV19 and J usage is TRBJ2-1, with D tentatively TRBD1 (6 bases). The germline V and J ends were trimmed by 6 bases and 3 bases, with 15 bases remaining between them. The germline CDR1 and CDR2 sequences are LNHDA and SQIVND (reference sequence). CDR3 length: 15 residues. The CDR3 nucleotides read TGTGCCAGTAGCTTACAGGGATTAGGCTACAATGAGCAGTTCTTC. Protein sequence: CASSLQGLGYNEQFF.

This chain links TRBV7-8 with TRBJ1-1, with 7 positions matching TRBD1. The CDR3 extends over 14 amino acids. Germline CDR1 and CDR2: SGHVS and FQNEAQ. V lost 2 bases and J lost 6; bases outside the gene matches: 6. Here the CDR3 DNA reads TGTGCCAGCAGCTTACTTCAGGGGGTACCTGAAGCTTTCTTT. Protein sequence: CASSLLQGVPEAFF. Based on the CDR3 plus reference TRBV7-8 and TRBJ1-1, the full variable domain is GAGVSQSPRYKVAKRGQDVALRCDPISGHVSLFWYQQALGQGPEFLTYFQNEAQLDKSGLPSDRFFAERPEGSVSTLKIQRTQQEDSAVYLCASSLLQGVPEAFFGQGTRLTVV.

The chain recombines TRBV18 with TRBJ2-6; D is unclear. The CDR3 loop spans 17 amino acids. The V gene lost 0 bases and the J gene lost 0 bases, with 9 bases spanning the gap. CDR1 KGHSH and CDR2 LQKENI come from the germline V gene. The CDR3 DNA sequence: TGTGCCAGCTCACCACCCTACGCCCTCTCTGGGGCCAACGTCCTGACTTTC. Translating it yields CASSPPYALSGANVLTF.

The rearrangement joins TRBV30 to TRBJ2-3; 7 nucleotides match TRBD2. The J segment lost 5 bases and the V segment lost 0 bases, leaving 5 bases of the junction unmatched. Germline V gene data show CDR1 as GTSNPN and CDR2 as SVGIG (reference sequence). CDR3 length: 14 residues. The CDR3, as DNA: TGTGCCTGGAGTGTACGCGGGAGACGAGATACGCAGTATTTT. Its protein is CAWSVRGRRDTQYF.

The gene calls are TRBV19 and TRBJ1-1; weak D call: TRBD1 (6 bases). The V end was cut by 5 bases, the J end by 3 bases, with 13 bases between. Germline V gives CDR1 LNHDA, CDR2 SQIVND (reference sequence). CDR3 size: 14 residues. The chain's CDR3 is CASSDTGIHTEAFF. The CDR3 nucleotides are TGTGCCAGTAGTGATACAGGGATCCACACTGAAGCTTTCTTT.

This sequence joins TRBV9 and TRBJ2-3; D possibly corresponds to TRBD2 (6 bases). Trimming cost V 0 bases and J 8 bases, with 10 bases left between them. The CDR3 length is 13 residues. The V gene's germline CDR1 is SGDLS and CDR2 YYNGEE. CDR3 sequence reads: CASSVASDGTQYF. The CDR3 bases are TGTGCCAGCAGCGTAGCTAGCGATGGTACGCAGTATTTT.

The chain links TRBV7-8 to TRBJ1-5, with TRBD1 matching over 9 bases. Per germline, CDR1 SGHVS and CDR2 FQNEAQ. This CDR3 has 14 residues. V dropped 5 bases and J dropped 8; count of bases not matched to a gene: 7. This CDR3 is CASSAGTGIKPQHF. The CDR3 DNA reads as TGTGCCAGCAGCGCCGGGACAGGGATAAAGCCCCAGCATTTT.

V and J are TRBV7-2 and TRBJ1-4; TRBD1 matches at 10 bases. CDR1 is SGHTA and CDR2 is FQGNSA in the germline V gene. Trimming cost V 5 bases and J 7 bases; bases outside gene matches: 7. The CDR3 loop spans 15 amino acids. Here the CDR3 DNA reads TGTGCCAGCAGCAGGGGGACAGGGGTTGGTGAAAAACTGTTTTTT. Translated, it gives CASSRGTGVGEKLFF.

J is TRBJ2-7 and V is TRBV11-3; D is unresolved. Germline V gives CDR1 SGHNT, CDR2 YENEEA. Deletions cut 4 bases from V and 4 bases from J, with 14 bases between. CDR3 length equals 14 residues. The CDR3 is CASSSALGRYEQYF. CDR3 nucleotides: TGTGCCAGCAGCTCCGCCCTGGGCAGATACGAGCAGTACTTC. The full variable domain, in which reference TRBV11-3 and TRBJ2-7 provide the parts outside the CDR3, is EAGVVQSPRYKIIEKKQPVAFWCNPISGHNTLYWYLQNLGQGPELLIRYENEEAVDDSQLPKDRFSAERLKGVDSTLKIQPAELGDSAVYLCASSSALGRYEQYFGPGTRLTVT.

V usage is TRBV5-4 and J usage is TRBJ2-1; the D is unclear. CDR3 length: 14 residues. V lost 3 bases and J 9 bases, leaving 16 bases between the germline ends. Germline CDR1 is SGHNT and CDR2 is YYREEE (reference sequence). CDR3 in DNA: TGTGCCAGCAGCTCTGAAGCTAGGTTCGGTGAGCAGTTCTTC. Encoded protein: CASSSEARFGEQFF.

The chain employs TRBV11-2 and TRBJ2-1; 8 positions agree with TRBD2. Germline CDR1 is SGHAT and CDR2 is FQNNGV. Trimming cost V 0 bases and J 0 bases; bases outside gene matches: 4. This CDR3 spans 17 amino acids. The CDR3: CASSLEVLAGSYNEQFF. CDR3 in DNA: TGTGCCAGCAGCTTAGAGGTCCTAGCGGGCTCCTACAATGAGCAGTTCTTC.

The CDR3 loop reads CASSSSGRADNEQFF. The CDR3 DNA reads as TGTGCCAGCAGCTCCAGCGGGAGGGCCGACAATGAGCAGTTCTTC. The rearrangement uses TRBV7-9 and TRBJ2-1, with 10 bases matching TRBD2. Germline CDR1 reads SEHNR; CDR2 reads FQNEAQ (reference sequence). Unmatched junction bases numbered 5, after V lost 4 bases and J lost 5 bases. The CDR3 sequence is 15 residues long. The variable domain in full, with the rest retrieved from reference TRBV7-9 and TRBJ2-1, is DTGVSQNPRHKITKRGQNVTFRCDPISEHNRLYWYRQTLGQGPEFLTYFQNEAQLEKSRLLSDRFSAERPKGSFSTLEIQRTEQGDSAMYLCASSSSGRADNEQFFGPGTRLTVL.

J is TRBJ1-1 and V is TRBV9; D is perhaps TRBD1 (6 bases). CDR1 and CDR2 (germline): SGDLS, YYNGEE. The CDR3 runs to 13 residues. Trimming cost V 4 bases and J 6 bases, with 13 bases left between them. The CDR3 nucleotides are TGTGCCAGCAGCCTAAAAGGGGGATCTGAAGCTTTCTTT. Translation: CASSLKGGSEAFF. Supplemented by reference TRBV9 and TRBJ1-1, the full variable domain reads DSGVTQTPKHLITATGQRVTLRCSPRSGDLSVYWYQQSLDQGLQFLIQYYNGEERAKGNILERFSAQQFPDLHSELNLSSLELGDSALYFCASSLKGGSEAFFGQGTRLTVV.